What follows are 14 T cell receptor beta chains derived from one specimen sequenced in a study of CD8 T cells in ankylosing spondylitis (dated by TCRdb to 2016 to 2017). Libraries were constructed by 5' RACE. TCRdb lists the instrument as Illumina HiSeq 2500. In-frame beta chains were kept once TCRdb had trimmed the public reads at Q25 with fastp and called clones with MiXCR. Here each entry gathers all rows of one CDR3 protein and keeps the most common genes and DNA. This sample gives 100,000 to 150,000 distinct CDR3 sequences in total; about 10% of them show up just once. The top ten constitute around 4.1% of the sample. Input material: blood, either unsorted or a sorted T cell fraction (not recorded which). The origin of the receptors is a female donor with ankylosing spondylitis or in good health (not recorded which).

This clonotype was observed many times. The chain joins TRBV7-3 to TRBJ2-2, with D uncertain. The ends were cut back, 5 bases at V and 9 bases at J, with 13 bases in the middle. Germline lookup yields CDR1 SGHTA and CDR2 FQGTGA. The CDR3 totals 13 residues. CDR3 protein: CASSLLPERELFF. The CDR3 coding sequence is TGTGCCAGCAGCCTTCTGCCCGAAAGGGAGCTGTTTTTT.

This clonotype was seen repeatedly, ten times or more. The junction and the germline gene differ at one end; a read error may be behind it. Here the CDR3 reads CASSLNELAPCF. CDR3 sequence (DNA): TGTGCCAGCAGTTTAAACGAACTGGCACCCTGCTTC. J is TRBJ2-7 and V is TRBV12-3 or TRBV12-4; D is ambiguous. The CDR3 length is 12 residues.

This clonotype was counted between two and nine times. The CDR3 is CASSQELGLANTGELFF. The CDR3 DNA follows: TGTGCCAGCAGCCAAGAACTGGGACTAGCAAACACCGGGGAGCTGTTTTTT. The chain carries TRBV14 and TRBJ2-2; TRBD2 matches 9 bases. After removal of 0 bases from V and 2 bases from J, the junction contained 4 bases not matched to a gene. Germline CDR1 and CDR2: SGHDN and FVKESK. The CDR3 sequence is 17 residues long.

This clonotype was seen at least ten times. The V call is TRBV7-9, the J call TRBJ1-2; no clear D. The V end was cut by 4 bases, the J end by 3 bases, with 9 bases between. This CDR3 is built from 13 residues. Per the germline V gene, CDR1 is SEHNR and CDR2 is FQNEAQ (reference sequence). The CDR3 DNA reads TGTGCCAGCAGCTCCACCGGGGACTATGGCTACACCTTC. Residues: CASSSTGDYGYTF.

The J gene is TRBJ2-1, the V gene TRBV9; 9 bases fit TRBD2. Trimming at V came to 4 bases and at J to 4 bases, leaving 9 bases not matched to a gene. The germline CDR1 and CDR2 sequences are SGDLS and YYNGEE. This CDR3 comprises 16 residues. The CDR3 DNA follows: TGTGCCAGCAGCACCCGAAGCGGGAGGCCTTACAATGAGCAGTTCTTC. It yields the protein CASSTRSGRPYNEQFF.

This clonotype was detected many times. The CDR3 DNA reads TGCGCCAGCAGCTTGGGGACAGTTACCTATGGCTACACCTTC. Translating gives CASSLGTVTYGYTF. This chain links TRBV5-1 with TRBJ1-2; D might be TRBD1 (6 bases). The CDR3 has 14 residues. Germline V lookup: CDR1 SGHRS, CDR2 YFSETQ. Trimming left V 0 bases short and J 4 bases short, with 10 bases between.

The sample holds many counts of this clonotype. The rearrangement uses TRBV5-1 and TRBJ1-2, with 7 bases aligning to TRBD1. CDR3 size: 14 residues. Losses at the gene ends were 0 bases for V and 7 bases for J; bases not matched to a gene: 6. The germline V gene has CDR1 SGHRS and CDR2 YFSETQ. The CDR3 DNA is TGCGCCAGCAGCTTGGGCGGGACAGACACTGGCTACACCTTC. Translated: CASSLGGTDTGYTF.

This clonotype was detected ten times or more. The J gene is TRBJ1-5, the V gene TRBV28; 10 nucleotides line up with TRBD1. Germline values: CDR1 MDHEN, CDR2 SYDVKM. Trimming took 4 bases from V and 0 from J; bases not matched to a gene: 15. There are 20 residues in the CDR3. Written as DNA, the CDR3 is TGTGCCAGCAGTTCCACATTGGACAGGGGGTACCGTTTTAGCAATCAGCCCCAGCATTTT. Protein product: CASSSTLDRGYRFSNQPQHF.

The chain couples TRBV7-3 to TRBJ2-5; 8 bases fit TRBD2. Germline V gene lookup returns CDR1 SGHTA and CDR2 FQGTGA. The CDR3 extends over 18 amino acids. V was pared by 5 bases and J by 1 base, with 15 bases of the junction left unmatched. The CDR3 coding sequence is TGTGCCAGCAGCCCCGGGAGGGAGCCCTTCCCTTCCCAAGAGACCCAGTACTTC. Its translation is CASSPGREPFPSQETQYF.

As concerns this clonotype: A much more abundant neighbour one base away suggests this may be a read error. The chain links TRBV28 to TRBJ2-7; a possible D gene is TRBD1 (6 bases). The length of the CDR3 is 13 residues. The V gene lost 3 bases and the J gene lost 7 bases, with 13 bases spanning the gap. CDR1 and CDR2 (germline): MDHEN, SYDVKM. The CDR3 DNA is TGTGCCAGCAGTTTGGACAGAGTGTGGGAGCAGTACTTC. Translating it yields CASSLDRVWEQYF.

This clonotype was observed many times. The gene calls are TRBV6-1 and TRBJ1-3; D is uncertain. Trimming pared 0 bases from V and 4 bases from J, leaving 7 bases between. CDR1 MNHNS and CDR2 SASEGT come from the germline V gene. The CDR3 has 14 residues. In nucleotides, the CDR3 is TGTGCCAGCAGTGAAGCAGGGATGGGAAACACCATATATTTT. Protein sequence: CASSEAGMGNTIYF.

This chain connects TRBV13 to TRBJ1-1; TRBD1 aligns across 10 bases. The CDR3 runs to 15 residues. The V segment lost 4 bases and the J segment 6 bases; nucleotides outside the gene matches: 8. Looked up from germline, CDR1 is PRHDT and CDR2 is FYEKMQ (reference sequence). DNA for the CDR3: TGTGCCAGCAGCTCCCCGGACAGGGGGGGTCCTGAAGCTTTCTTT. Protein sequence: CASSSPDRGGPEAFF.

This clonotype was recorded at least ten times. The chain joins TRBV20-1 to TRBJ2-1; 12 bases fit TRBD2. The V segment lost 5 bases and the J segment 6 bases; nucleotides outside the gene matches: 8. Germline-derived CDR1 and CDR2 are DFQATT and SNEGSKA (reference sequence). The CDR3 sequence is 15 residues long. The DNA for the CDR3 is TGCAGTGCTGCCGGGCCTAGCGGGGGGGGCAATGAGCAGTTCTTC. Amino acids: CSAAGPSGGGNEQFF.

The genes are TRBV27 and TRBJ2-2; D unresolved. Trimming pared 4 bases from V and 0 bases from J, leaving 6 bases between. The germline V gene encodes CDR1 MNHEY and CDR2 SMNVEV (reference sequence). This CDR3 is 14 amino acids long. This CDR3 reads CASSSRTNTGELFF. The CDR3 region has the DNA TGTGCCAGCAGTTCAAGAACGAACACCGGGGAGCTGTTTTTT.